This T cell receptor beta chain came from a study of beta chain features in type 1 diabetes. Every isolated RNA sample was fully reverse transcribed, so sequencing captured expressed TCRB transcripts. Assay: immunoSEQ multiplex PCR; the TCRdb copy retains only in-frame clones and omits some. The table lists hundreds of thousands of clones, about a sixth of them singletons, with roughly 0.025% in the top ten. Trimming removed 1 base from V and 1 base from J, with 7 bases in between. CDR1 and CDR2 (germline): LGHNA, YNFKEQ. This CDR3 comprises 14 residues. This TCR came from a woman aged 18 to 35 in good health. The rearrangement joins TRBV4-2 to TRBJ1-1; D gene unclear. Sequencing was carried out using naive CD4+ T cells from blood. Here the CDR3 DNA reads TGTGCCAGCAGCCAAGGTGGCCCGAACACTGAAGCTTTCTTT. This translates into CASSQGGPNTEAFF.